The entry below gives a single T cell receptor (beta chain) sequence along with its context. The data stem from a study of blood T cell repertoires in COVID-19. Across the study: Donors in the United States, Italy and Spain gave samples during acute or convalescent COVID-19.

The CDR3 runs to 15 residues. V was clipped by 4 bases and J by 7 bases; unmatched bases: 7. The germline V gene has CDR1 KGHDR and CDR2 SFDVKD. Produced via immunoSEQ multiplex PCR; TCRdb's table is partial and in-frame only. Of about 220,000 clones listed, roughly 90% are singletons. The sequence derives from a woman in her 30s with acute COVID-19. The chain combines TRBV24-1 with TRBJ2-1, with 9 bases aligning to TRBD1. Sequencing used PBMCs or T cells enriched from blood (not recorded which). The CDR3 DNA follows: TGTGCCACCAGTGACCCCGACAGGGGGGGAAATGAGCAGTTCTTC. Its translation: CATSDPDRGGNEQFF.